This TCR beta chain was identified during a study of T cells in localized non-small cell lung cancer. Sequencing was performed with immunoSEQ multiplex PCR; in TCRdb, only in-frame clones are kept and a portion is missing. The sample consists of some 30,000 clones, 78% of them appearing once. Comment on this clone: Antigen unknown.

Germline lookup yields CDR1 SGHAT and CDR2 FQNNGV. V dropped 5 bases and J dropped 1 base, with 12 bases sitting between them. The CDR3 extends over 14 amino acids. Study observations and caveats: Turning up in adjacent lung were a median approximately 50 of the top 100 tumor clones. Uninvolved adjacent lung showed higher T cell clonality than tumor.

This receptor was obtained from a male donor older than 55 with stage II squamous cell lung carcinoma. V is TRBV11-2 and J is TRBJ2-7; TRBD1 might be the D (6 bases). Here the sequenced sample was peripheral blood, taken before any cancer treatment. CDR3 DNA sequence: TGTGCCAGCAGCGCCTCTAGGGGGTCCTACGAGCAGTACTTC. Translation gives CASSASRGSYEQYF.